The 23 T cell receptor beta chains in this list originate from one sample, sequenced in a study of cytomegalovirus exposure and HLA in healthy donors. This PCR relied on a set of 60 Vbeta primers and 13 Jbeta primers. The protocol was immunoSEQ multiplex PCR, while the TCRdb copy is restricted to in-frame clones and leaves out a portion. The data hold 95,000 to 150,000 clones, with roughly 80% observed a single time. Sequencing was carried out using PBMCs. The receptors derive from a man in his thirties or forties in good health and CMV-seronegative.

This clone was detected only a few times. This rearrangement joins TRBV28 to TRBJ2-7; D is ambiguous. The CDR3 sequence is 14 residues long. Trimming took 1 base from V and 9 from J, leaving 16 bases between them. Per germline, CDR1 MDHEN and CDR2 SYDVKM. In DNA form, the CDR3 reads TGTGCCAGCAGTTTATTACTGGATGCCCGAGGGCAGTACTTC. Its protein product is CASSLLLDARGQYF.

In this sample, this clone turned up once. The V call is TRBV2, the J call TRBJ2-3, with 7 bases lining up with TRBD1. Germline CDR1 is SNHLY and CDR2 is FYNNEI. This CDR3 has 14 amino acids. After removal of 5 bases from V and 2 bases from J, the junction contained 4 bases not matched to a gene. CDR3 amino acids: CASSPGQTTDTQYF. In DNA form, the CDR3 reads TGTGCCAGCAGTCCGGGACAGACCACAGATACGCAGTATTTT.

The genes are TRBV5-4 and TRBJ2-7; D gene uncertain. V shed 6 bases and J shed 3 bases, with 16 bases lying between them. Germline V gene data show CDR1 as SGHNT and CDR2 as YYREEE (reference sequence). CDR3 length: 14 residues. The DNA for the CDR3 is TGTGCCAGCATTAGACGGAGCTCACGCTACGAGCAGTACTTC. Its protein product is CASIRRSSRYEQYF. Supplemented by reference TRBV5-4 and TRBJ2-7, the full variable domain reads ETGVTQSPTHLIKTRGQQVTLRCSSQSGHNTVSWYQQALGQGPQFIFQYYREEENGRGNFPPRFSGLQFPNYSSELNVNALELDDSALYLCASIRRSSRYEQYFGPGTRLTVT.

Here the CDR3 DNA reads TGTGCCAGCAGCTTATCTGCGCGGGGGGCTATGGGTAATGAAAAACTGTTTTTT. This sequence encodes CASSLSARGAMGNEKLFF. The chain carries TRBV7-2 and TRBJ1-4, with D maybe TRBD1 (6 bases). Trimming pared 2 bases from V and 4 bases from J, leaving 20 bases between. The germline V gene has CDR1 SGHTA and CDR2 FQGNSA. This CDR3 spans 18 amino acids.

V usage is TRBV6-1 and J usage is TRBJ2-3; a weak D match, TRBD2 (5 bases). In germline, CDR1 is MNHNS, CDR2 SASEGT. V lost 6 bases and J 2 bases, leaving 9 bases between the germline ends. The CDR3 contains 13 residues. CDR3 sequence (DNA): TGTGCCAGCAGGGACTTTGTCACAGATACGCAGTATTTT. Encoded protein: CASRDFVTDTQYF.

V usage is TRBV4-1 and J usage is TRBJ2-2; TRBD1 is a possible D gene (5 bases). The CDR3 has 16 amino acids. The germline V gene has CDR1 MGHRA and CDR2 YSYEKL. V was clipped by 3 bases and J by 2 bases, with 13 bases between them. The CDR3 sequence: CASSQPPDINTGELFF. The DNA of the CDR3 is TGCGCCAGCAGCCAGCCCCCGGACATAAACACCGGGGAGCTGTTTTTT.

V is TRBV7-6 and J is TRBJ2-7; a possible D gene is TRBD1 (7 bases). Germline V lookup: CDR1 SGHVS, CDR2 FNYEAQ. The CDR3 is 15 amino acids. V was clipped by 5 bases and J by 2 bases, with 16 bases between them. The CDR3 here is CASSSAGQGAYEQYF. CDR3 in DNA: TGTGCCAGCAGCAGCGCGGGGCAGGGGGCCTACGAGCAGTACTTC.

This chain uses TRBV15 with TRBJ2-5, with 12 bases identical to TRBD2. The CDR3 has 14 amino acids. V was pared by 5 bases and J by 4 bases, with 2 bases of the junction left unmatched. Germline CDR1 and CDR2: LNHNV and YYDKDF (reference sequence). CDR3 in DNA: TGTGCCACCAGCGCTAGCGGGAGGGGAGAGACCCAGTACTTC. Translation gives CATSASGRGETQYF.

This CDR3 is CASTPGTGSYGYTF. The CDR3 region has the DNA TGTGCCAGCACTCCCGGGACAGGGTCTTATGGCTACACCTTC. The J gene is TRBJ1-2, the V gene TRBV28; TRBD1 matches at 9 bases. Trimming cost V 7 bases and J 5 bases; bases outside gene matches: 8. Germline V gives CDR1 MDHEN, CDR2 SYDVKM. The CDR3 runs 14 residues.

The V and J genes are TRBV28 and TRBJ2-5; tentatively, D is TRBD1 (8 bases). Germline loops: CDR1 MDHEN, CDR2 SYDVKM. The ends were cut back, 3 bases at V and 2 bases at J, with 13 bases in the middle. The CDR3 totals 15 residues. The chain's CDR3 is CASSFDRGLQETQYF. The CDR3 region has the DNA TGTGCCAGCAGTTTCGACAGGGGACTACAAGAGACCCAGTACTTC.

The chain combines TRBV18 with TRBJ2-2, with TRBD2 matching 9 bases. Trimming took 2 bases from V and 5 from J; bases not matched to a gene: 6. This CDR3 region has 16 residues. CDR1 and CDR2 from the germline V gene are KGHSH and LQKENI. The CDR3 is CASSPSAGGPTGELFF. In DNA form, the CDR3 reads TGTGCCAGCTCACCATCGGCGGGGGGGCCGACCGGGGAGCTGTTTTTT.

The CDR3 is CASSFVGGGLQDTQYF. The CDR3 DNA sequence: TGTGCCAGCAGCTTCGTGGGCGGGGGGCTCCAGGATACGCAGTATTTT. V is TRBV9 and J is TRBJ2-3, with 8 bases lining up with TRBD2. After removal of 4 bases from V and 6 bases from J, the junction contained 13 bases not matched to a gene. There are 16 residues in the CDR3. From germline, CDR1 is SGDLS and CDR2 YYNGEE.

CDR3 in DNA: TGTGCCAGCAGCCCAGGGACAGGCGTTCGACGCGTCACCTACGAGCAGTACTTC. It codes for CASSPGTGVRRVTYEQYF. V and J are TRBV9 and TRBJ2-5, with 8 positions matching TRBD1. TRBJ2-7 matches the DNA end more closely, so the J call is doubtful. From germline, CDR1 is SGDLS and CDR2 YYNGEE. The CDR3 totals 18 residues.

The CDR3 coding sequence is TGTGCCAGCAGTTCTCACAGGGCGACCGACTATGGCTACACCTTC. This gives the protein CASSSHRATDYGYTF. The rearrangement uses TRBV6-1 and TRBJ1-2, with D tentatively TRBD1 (6 bases). The CDR3 runs 15 residues. Germline V CDR1 and CDR2: MNHNS, SASEGT. V was shortened by 5 bases and J by 3 bases, with 16 bases between the two germline ends.

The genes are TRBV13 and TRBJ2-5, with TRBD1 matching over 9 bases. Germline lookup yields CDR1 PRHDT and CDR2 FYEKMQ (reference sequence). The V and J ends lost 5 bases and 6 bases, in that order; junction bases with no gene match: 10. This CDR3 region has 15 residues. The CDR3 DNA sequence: TGTGCCAGCAGCGGCAGGACAGGGGATTGGAAGACCCAGTACTTC. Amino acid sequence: CASSGRTGDWKTQYF.

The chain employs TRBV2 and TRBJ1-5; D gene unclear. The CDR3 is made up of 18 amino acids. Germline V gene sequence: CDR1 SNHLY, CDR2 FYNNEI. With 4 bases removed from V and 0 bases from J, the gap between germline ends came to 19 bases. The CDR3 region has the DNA TGTGCCAGCAGTGGGGATGGGCAGGAGGGTTATAGCAATCAGCCCCAGCATTTT. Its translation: CASSGDGQEGYSNQPQHF.

The CDR3 nucleotides are TGTGCCAGCACTCCGGGGGGCAGGGGTTACAATGAGCAGTTCTTC. The encoded protein is CASTPGGRGYNEQFF. The gene calls are TRBV28 and TRBJ2-1; tentative D call: TRBD2 (7 bases). The CDR3 spans 15 residues. The germline CDR1 and CDR2 sequences are MDHEN and SYDVKM. Trimming pared 7 bases from V and 4 bases from J, leaving 17 bases between. Combining the CDR3 with reference TRBV28 and TRBJ2-1 gives the whole variable domain DVKVTQSSRYLVKRTGEKVFLECVQDMDHENMFWYRQDPGLGLRLIYFSYDVKMKEKGDIPEGYSVSREKKERFSLILESASTNQTSMYLCASTPGGRGYNEQFFGPGTRLTVL.

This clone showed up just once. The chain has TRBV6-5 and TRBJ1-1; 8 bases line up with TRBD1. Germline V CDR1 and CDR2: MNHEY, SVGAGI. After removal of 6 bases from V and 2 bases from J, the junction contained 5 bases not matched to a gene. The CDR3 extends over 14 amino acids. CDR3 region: CASRSGGRNTEAFF. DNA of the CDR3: TGTGCCAGCAGGTCAGGGGGCAGAAACACTGAAGCTTTCTTT.

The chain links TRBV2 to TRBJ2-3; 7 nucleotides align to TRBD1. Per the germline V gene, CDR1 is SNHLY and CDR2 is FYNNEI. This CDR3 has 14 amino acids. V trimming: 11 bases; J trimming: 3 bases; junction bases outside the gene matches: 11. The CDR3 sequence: CAGTPGGSTDTQYF. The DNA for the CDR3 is TGTGCCGGAACGCCAGGGGGTAGTACAGATACGCAGTATTTT.

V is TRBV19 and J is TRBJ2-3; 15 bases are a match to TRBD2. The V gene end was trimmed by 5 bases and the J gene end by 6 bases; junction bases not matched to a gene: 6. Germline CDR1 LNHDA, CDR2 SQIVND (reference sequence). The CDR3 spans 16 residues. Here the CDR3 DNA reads TGTGCCAGTAGTTCTGGACTAGCGGGGGGGGCCGATACGCAGTATTTT. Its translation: CASSSGLAGGADTQYF. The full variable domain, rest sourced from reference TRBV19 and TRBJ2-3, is DGGITQSPKYLFRKEGQNVTLSCEQNLNHDAMYWYRQDPGQGLRLIYYSQIVNDFQKGDIAEGYSVSREKKESFPLTVTSAQKNPTAFYLCASSSGLAGGADTQYFGPGTRLTVL.

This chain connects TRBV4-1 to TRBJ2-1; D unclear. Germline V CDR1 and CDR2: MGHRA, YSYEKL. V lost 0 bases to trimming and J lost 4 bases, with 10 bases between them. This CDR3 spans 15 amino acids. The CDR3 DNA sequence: TGCGCCAGCAGCCAAGACTCCTCAGGTTACAATGAGCAGTTCTTC. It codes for CASSQDSSGYNEQFF.

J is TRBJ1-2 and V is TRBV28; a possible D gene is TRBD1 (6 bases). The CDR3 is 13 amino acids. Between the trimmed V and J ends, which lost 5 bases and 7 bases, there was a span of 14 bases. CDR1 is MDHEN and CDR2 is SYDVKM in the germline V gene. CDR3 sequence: CASSPHRDFGYTF. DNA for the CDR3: TGTGCCAGCAGTCCGCACAGGGATTTTGGCTACACCTTC.

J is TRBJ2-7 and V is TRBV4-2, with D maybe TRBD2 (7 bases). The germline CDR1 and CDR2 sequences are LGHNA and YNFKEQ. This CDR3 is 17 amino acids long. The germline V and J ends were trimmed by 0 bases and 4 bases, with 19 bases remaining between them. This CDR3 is CASSQEARGALGYEQYF. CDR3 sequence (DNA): TGTGCCAGCAGCCAAGAGGCCCGGGGGGCTCTTGGGTACGAGCAGTACTTC.